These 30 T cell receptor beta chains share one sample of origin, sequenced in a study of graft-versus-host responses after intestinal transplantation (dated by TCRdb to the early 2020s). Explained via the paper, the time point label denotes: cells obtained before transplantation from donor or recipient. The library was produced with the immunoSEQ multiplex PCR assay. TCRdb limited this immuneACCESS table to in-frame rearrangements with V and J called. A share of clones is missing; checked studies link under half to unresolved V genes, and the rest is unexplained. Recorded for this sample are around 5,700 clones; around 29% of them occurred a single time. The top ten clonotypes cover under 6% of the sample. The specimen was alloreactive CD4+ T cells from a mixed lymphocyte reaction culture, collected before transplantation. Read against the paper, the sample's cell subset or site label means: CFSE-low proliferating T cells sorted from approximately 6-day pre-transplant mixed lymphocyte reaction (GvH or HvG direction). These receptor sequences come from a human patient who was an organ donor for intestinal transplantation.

The CDR3 bases are TGTGCCAGCAGCCATACCTGGACTAGCGGGAGAAGCAATGAGCAGTTCTTC. Translation: CASSHTWTSGRSNEQFF. J is TRBJ2-1 and V is TRBV14, with 13 bases fitting TRBD2. The germline V gene encodes CDR1 SGHDN and CDR2 FVKESK. V lost 3 bases, J lost 6 bases, and 8 bases stayed unmatched. This CDR3 has 17 residues.

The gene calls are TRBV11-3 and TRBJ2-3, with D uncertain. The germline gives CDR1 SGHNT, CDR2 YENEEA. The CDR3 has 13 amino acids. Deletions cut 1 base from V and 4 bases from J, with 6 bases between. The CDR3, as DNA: TGTGCCAGCAGCTTAGGCGCGGCAGATACGCAGTATTTT. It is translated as CASSLGAADTQYF.

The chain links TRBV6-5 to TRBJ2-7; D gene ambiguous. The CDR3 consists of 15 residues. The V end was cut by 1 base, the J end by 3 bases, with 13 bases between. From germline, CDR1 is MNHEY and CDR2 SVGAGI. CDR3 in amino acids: CASSYLRVALYEQYF. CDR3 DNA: TGTGCCAGCAGTTACTTACGGGTCGCCCTCTACGAGCAGTACTTC.

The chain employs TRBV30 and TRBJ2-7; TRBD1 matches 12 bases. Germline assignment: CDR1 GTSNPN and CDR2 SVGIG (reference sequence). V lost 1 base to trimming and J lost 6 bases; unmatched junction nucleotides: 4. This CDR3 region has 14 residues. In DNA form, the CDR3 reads TGTGCCTGGAGTGAGGGACAGGGGGCATCCGAGCAGTACTTC. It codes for CAWSEGQGASEQYF.

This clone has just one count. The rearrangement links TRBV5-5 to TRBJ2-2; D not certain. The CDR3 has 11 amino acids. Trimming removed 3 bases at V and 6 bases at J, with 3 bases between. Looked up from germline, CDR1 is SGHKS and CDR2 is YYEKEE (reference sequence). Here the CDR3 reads CASSWAGELFF. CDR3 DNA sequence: TGTGCCAGCAGCTGGGCCGGGGAGCTGTTTTTT.

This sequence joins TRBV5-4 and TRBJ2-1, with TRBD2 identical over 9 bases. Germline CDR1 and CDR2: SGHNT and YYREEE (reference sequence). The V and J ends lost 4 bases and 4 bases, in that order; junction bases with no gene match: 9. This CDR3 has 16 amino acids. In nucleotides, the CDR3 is TGTGCCAGCAGCCCGGAAGCGGGAGGCGGTTACAATGAGCAGTTCTTC. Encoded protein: CASSPEAGGGYNEQFF. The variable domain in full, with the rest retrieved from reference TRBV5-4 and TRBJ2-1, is ETGVTQSPTHLIKTRGQQVTLRCSSQSGHNTVSWYQQALGQGPQFIFQYYREEENGRGNFPPRFSGLQFPNYSSELNVNALELDDSALYLCASSPEAGGGYNEQFFGPGTRLTVL.

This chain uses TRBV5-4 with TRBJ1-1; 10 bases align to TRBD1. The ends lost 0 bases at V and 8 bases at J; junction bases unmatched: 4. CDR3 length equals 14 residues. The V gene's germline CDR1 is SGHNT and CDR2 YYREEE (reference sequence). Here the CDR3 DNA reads TGTGCCAGCAGCTTGGAGACAGGGGGCGAGGAAGCTTTCTTT. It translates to CASSLETGGEEAFF. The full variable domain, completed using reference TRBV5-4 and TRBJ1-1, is ETGVTQSPTHLIKTRGQQVTLRCSSQSGHNTVSWYQQALGQGPQFIFQYYREEENGRGNFPPRFSGLQFPNYSSELNVNALELDDSALYLCASSLETGGEEAFFGQGTRLTVV.

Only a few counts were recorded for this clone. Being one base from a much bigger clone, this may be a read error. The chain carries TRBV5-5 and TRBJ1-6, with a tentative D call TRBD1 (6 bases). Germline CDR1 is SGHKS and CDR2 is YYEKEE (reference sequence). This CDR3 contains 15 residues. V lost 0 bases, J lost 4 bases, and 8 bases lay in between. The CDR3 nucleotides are TGTGCCAGCAGCTTGGCAGGGGTATATAATTCACCCCTCCACTTT. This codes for CASSLAGVYNSPLHF.

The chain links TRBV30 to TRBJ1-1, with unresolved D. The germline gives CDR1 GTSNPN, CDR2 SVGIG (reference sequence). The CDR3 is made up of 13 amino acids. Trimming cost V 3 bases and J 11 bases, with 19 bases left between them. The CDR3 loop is CAWSPWGIGPAFF. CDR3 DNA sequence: TGTGCCTGGAGCCCTTGGGGAATCGGCCCGGCTTTCTTT. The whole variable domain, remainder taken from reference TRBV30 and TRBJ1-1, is SQTIHQWPATLVQPVGSPLSLECTVEGTSNPNLYWYRQAAGRGLQLLFYSVGIGQISSEVPQNLSASRPQDRQFILSSKKLLLSDSGFYLCAWSPWGIGPAFFGQGTRLTVV.

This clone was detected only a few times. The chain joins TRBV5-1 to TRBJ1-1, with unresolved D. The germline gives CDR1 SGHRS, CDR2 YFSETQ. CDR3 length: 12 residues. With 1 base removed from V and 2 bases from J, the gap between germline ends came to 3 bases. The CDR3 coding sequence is TGCGCCAGCAGCTTGACAAACACTGAAGCTTTCTTT. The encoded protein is CASSLTNTEAFF.

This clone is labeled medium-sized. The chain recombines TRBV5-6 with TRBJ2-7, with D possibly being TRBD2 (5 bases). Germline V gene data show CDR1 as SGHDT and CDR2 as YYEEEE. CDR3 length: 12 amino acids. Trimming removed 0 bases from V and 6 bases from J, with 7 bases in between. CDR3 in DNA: TGTGCCAGCAGCTTGGTAGGGAGCGAGCAGTACTTC. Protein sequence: CASSLVGSEQYF.

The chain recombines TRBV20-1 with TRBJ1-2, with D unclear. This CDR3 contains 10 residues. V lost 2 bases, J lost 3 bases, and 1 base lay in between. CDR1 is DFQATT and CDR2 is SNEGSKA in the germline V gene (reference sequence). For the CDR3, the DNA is TGCAGTGCTAGACACTATGGCTACACCTTC. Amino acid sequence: CSARHYGYTF.

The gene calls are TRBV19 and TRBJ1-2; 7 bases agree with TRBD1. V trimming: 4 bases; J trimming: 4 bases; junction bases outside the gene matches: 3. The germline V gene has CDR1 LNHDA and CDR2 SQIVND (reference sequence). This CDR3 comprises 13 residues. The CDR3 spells CASSTDRAYGYTF. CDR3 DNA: TGTGCCAGTAGTACAGACAGGGCCTATGGCTACACCTTC.

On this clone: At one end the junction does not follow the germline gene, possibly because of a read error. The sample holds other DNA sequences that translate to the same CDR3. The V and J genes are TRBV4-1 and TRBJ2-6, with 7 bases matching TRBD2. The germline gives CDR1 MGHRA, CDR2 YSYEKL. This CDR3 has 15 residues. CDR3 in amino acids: CASSQDPGGFNVLTF. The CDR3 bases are TGTGCCAGCAGCCAAGATCCCGGGGGGTTCAACGTCCTGACTTTC.

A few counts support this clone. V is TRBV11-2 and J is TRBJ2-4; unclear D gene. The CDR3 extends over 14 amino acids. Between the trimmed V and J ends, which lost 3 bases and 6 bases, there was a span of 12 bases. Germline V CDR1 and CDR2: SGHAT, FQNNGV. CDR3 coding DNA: TGTGCCAGCAGCTTCAGTGGGTCGGGAAACATTCAGTACTTC. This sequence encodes CASSFSGSGNIQYF.

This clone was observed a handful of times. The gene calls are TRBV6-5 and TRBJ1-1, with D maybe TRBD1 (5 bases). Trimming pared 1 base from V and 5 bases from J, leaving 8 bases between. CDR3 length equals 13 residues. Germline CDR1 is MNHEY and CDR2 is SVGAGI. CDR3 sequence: CASSYFGGTEAFF. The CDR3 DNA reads TGTGCCAGCAGTTACTTCGGGGGGACTGAAGCTTTCTTT.

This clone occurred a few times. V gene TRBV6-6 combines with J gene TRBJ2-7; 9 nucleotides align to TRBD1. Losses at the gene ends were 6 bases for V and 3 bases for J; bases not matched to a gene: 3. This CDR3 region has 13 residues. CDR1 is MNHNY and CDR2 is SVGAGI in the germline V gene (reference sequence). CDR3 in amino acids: CASRQTGGYEQYF. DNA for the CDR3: TGTGCCAGCAGACAGACAGGGGGCTACGAGCAGTACTTC.

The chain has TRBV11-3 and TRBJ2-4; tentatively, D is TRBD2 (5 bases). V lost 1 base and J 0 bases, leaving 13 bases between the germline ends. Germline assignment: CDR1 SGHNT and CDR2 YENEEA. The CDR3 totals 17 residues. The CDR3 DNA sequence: TGTGCCAGCAGCTTAGTTGCCTTTACTAGAGCCAAAAACATTCAGTACTTC. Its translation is CASSLVAFTRAKNIQYF.

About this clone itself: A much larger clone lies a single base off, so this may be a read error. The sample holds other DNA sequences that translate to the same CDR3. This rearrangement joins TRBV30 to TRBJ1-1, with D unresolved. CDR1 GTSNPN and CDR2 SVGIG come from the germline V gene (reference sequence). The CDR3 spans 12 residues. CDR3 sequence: CAFGPQATEAFF. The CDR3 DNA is TGTGCCTTCGGTCCCCAGGCCACTGAGGCTTTCTTT.

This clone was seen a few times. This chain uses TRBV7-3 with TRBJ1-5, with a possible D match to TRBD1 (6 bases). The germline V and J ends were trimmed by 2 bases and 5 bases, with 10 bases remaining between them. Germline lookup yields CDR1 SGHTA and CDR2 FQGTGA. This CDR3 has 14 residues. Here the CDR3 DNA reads TGTGCCAGCAGCTTAGTGGGGGGCTATCAGCCCCAGCATTTT. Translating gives CASSLVGGYQPQHF. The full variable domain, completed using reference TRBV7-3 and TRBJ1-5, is GAGVSQTPSNKVTEKGKYVELRCDPISGHTALYWYRQSLGQGPEFLIYFQGTGAADDSGLPNDRFFAVRPEGSVSTLKIQRTERGDSAVYLCASSLVGGYQPQHFGDGTRLSIL.

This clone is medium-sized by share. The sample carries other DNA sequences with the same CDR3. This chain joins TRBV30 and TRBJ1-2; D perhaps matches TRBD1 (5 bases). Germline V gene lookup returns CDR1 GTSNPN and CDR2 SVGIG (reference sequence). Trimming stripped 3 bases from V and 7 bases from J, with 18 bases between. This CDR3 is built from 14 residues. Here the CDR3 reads CAWRPGLAGGGYTF. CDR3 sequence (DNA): TGTGCCTGGAGGCCGGGGCTGGCCGGGGGTGGCTACACCTTC. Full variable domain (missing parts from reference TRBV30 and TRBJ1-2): SQTIHQWPATLVQPVGSPLSLECTVEGTSNPNLYWYRQAAGRGLQLLFYSVGIGQISSEVPQNLSASRPQDRQFILSSKKLLLSDSGFYLCAWRPGLAGGGYTFGSGTRLTVV.

Here the CDR3 DNA reads TGTGCCAGCAGTGAAGGGCCGGGACAGGGCTACAATGAGCAGTTCTTC. This encodes CASSEGPGQGYNEQFF. The J gene is TRBJ2-1, the V gene TRBV2, with 9 bases fitting TRBD1. This CDR3 has 16 amino acids. Germline V CDR1 and CDR2: SNHLY, FYNNEI. V lost 1 base and J lost 3; bases outside the gene matches: 4.

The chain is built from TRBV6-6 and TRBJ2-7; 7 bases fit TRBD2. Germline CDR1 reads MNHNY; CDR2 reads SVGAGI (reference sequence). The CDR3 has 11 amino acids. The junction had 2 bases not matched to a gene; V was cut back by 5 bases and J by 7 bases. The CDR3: CASSTGGEQYF. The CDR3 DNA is TGTGCCAGCAGTACCGGGGGGGAGCAGTACTTC.

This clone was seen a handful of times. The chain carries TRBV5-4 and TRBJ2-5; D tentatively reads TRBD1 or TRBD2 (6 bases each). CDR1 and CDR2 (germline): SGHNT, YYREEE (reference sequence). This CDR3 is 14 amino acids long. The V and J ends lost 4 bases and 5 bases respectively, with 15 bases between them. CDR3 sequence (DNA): TGTGCCAGCAGCCTGGAGGGGGGACGGGAGACCCAGTACTTC. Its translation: CASSLEGGRETQYF. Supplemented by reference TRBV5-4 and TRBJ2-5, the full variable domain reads ETGVTQSPTHLIKTRGQQVTLRCSSQSGHNTVSWYQQALGQGPQFIFQYYREEENGRGNFPPRFSGLQFPNYSSELNVNALELDDSALYLCASSLEGGRETQYFGPGTRLLVL.

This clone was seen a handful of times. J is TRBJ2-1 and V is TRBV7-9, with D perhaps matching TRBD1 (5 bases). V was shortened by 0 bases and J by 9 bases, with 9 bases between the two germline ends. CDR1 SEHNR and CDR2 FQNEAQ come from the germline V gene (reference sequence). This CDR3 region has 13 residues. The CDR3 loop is CASSLASRGEQFF. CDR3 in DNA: TGTGCCAGCAGCTTAGCAAGTAGGGGTGAGCAGTTCTTC.

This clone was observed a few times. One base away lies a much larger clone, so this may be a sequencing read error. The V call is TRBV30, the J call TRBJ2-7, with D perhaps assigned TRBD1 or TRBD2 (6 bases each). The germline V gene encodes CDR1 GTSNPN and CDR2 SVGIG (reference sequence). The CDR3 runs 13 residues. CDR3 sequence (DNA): TGTGCCAGGAGAAACGGGGGCGCCTACGAGCAGTACTTC. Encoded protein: CARRNGGAYEQYF.

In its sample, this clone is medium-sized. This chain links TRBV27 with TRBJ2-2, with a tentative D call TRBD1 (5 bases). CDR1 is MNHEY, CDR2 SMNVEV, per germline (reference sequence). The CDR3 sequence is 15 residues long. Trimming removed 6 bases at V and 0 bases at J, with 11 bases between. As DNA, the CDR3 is TGTGCCAGCAGCCCCAGGGTGGCGAACACCGGGGAGCTGTTTTTT. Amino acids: CASSPRVANTGELFF.

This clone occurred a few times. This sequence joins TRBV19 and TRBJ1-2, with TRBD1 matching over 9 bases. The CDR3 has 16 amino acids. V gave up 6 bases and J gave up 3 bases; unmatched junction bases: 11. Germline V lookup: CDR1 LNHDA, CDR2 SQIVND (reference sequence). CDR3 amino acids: CASSSKMGQGDYGYTF. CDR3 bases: TGTGCCAGTAGCAGCAAGATGGGACAGGGAGACTATGGCTACACCTTC.

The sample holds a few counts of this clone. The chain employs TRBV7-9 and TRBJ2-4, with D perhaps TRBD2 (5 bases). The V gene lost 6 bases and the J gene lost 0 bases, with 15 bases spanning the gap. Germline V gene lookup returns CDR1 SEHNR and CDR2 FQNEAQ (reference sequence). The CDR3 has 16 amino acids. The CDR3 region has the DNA TGTGCCAGCAGTGAATGGACGGGATTAGCCAAAAACATTCAGTACTTC. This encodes CASSEWTGLAKNIQYF.

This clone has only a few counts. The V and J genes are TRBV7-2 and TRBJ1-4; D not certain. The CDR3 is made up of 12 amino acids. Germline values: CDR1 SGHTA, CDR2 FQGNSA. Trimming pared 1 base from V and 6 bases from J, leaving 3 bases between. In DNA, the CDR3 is TGTGCCAGCAGCTTAGGACATGAAAAACTGTTTTTT. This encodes CASSLGHEKLFF. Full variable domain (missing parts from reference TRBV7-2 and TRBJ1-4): GAGVSQSPSNKVTEKGKDVELRCDPISGHTALYWYRQSLGQGLEFLIYFQGNSAPDKSGLPSDRFSAERTGGSVSTLTIQRTQQEDSAVYLCASSLGHEKLFFGSGTQLSVL.